Presented here are 3 T cell receptor beta chains from one specimen sequenced in a study of molecular identifiers for immune sequencing clone quantification. TCRdb re-derived calls from the PCR reads in MiXCR, one entry per CDR3 protein. The sample consists of 250,000 to 400,000 distinct CDR3 sequences, 20% to 25% of them appearing once. Sequenced material: naive CD8+ T cells from blood, with Jurkat cell RNA spiked in. Subset here: FACS-sorted CD8+CD4-CCR7+CD45RA+ naive T cells. The receptors stem from a human donor in good health. Some libraries in this study had Jurkat cell RNA spiked in.

The chain uses TRBV4-3 and TRBJ2-3; D uncertain. Germline lookup yields CDR1 LGHNA and CDR2 YSLEER. V was pared by 0 bases and J by 4 bases, with 17 bases between. The CDR3 runs to 17 residues. In nucleotides, the CDR3 is TGCGCCAGCAGCCAAGATTTTGTTCTTGCGGCAGCAGATACGCAGTATTTT. Amino acids: CASSQDFVLAAADTQYF.

Turning to this clonotype: Being one base from a much bigger clone, this may be a read error. The rearrangement joins TRBV25-1 to TRBJ2-7, with 9 bases identical to TRBD1. Germline V CDR1 and CDR2: MGHDK, SYGVNS. The CDR3 is 14 amino acids. The V and J ends lost 8 bases and 2 bases, in that order; junction bases with no gene match: 7. The CDR3 coding sequence is TGTGCCAGCGGTGCGGGACAGGGCCCCTACGAGCAGTACTTC. Translated, it gives CASGAGQGPYEQYF.

This clonotype appeared once. A read error may explain this, as a much larger clone is one base away. The chain links TRBV4-1 to TRBJ2-7, with 9 bases aligning to TRBD1. This CDR3 region has 15 residues. V shed 4 bases, J shed 0 bases, and the junction held 4 bases outside the gene matches. Per germline, CDR1 MGHRA and CDR2 YSYEKL. The CDR3 DNA reads as TGCGCCAGCAGCCGGGGACAGGGCCGCTCCTACGAGCAGTACTTC. It yields the protein CASSRGQGRSYEQYF.